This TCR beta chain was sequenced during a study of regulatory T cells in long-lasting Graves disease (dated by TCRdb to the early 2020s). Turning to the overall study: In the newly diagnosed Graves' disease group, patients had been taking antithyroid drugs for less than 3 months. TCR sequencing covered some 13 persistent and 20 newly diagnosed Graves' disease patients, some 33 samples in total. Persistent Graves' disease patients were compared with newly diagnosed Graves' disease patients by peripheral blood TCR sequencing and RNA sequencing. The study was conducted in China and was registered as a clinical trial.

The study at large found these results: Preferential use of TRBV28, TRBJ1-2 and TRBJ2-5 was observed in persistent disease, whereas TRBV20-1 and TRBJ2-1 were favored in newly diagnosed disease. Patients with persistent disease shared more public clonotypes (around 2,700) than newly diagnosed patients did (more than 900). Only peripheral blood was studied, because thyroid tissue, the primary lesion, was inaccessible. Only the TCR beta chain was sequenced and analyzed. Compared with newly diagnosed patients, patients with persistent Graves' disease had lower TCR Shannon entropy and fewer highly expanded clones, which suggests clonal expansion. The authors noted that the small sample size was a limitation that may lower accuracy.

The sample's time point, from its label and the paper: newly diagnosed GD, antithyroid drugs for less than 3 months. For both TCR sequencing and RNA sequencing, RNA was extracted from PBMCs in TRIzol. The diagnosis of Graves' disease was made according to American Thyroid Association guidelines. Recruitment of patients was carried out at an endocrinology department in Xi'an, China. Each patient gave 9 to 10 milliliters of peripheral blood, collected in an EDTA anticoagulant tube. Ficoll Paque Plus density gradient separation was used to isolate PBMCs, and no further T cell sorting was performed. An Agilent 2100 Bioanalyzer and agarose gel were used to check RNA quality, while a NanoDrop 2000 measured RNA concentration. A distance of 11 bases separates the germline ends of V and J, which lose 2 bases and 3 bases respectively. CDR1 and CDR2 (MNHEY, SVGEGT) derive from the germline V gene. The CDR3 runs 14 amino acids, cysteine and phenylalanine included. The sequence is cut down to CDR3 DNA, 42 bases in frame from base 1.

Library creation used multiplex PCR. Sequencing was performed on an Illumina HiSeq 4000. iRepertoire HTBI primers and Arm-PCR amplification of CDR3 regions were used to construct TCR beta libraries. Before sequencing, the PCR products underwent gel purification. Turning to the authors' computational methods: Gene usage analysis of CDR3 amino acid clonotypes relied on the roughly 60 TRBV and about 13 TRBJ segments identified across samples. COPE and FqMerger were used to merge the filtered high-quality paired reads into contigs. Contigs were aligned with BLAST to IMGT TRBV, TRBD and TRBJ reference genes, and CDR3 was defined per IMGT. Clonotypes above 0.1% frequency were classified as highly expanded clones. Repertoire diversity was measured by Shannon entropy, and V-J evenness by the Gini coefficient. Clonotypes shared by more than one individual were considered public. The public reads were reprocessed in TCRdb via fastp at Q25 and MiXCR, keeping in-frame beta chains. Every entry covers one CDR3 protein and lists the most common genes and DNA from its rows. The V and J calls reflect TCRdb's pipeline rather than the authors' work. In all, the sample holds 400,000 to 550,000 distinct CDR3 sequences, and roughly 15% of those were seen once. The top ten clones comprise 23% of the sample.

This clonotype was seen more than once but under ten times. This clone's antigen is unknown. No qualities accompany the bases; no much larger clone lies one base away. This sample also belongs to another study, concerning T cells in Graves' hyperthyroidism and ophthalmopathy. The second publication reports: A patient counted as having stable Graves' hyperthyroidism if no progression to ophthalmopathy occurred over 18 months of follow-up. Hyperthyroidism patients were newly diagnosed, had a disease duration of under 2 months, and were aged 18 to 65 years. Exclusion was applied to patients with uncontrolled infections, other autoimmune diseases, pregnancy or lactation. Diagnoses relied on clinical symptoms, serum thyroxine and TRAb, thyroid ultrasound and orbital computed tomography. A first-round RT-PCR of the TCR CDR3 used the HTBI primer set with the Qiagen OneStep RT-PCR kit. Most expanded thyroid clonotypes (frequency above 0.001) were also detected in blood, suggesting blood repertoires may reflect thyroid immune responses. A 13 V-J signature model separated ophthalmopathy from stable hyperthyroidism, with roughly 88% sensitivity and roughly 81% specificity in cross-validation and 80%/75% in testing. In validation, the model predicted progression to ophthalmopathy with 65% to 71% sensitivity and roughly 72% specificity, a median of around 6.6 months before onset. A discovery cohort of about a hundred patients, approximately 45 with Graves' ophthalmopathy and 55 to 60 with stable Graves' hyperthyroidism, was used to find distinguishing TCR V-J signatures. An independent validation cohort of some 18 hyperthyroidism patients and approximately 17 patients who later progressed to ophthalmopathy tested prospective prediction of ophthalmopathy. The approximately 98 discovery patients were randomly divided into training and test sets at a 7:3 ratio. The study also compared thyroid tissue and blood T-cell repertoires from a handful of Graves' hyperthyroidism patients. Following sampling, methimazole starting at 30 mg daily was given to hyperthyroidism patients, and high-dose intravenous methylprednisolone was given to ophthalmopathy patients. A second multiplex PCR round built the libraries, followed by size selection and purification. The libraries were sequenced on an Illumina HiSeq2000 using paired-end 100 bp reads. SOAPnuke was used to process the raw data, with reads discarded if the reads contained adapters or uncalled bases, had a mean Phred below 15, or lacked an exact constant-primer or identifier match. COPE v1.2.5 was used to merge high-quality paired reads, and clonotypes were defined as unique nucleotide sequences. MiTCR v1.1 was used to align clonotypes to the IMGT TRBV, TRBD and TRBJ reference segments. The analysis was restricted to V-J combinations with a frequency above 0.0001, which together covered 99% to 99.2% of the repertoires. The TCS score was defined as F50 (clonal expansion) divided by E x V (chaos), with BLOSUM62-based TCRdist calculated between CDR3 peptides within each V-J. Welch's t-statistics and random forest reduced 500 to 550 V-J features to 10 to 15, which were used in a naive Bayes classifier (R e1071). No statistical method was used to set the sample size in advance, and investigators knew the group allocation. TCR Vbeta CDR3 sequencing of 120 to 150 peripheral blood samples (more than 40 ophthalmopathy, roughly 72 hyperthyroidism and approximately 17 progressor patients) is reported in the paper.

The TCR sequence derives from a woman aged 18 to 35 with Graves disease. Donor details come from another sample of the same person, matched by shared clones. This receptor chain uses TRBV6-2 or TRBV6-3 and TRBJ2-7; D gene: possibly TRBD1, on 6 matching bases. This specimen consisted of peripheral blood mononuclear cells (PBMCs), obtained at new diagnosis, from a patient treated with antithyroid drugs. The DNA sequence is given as TGTGCCAGCAGTTACCCGGGACAATACTACGAGCAGTACTTC. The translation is CASSYPGQYYEQYF.